The 27 T cell receptor beta chains below were found in one sample sequenced in a study of blood T cell repertoires in COVID-19. The method was immunoSEQ multiplex PCR; TCRdb's version includes in-frame clones alone and lacks a portion of them. Of 300,000 to 400,000 clones in the sample, roughly 88% are singletons; the top ten hold over 0.9%. The sequencing input was PBMCs or T cells enriched from blood (not recorded which). Receptors were obtained from a woman younger than 45 with acute COVID-19.

This clone was detected once. The chain links TRBV9 to TRBJ1-5; unclear D gene. CDR1 and CDR2 from the germline V gene are SGDLS and YYNGEE. This CDR3 spans 15 amino acids. Trimming stripped 0 bases from V and 7 bases from J, with 14 bases between. Here the CDR3 reads CASSVAGSTGQPQHF. Here the CDR3 DNA reads TGTGCCAGCAGCGTAGCCGGGTCCACGGGACAGCCCCAGCATTTT.

This chain joins TRBV5-5 and TRBJ2-2, with unresolved D. CDR1 and CDR2 (germline): SGHKS, YYEKEE (reference sequence). The CDR3 consists of 13 residues. Trimming removed 0 bases at V and 5 bases at J, with 5 bases between. The DNA for the CDR3 is TGTGCCAGCAGCTTGGAGAGTACCGGGGAGCTGTTTTTT. Protein: CASSLESTGELFF.

The chain combines TRBV9 with TRBJ2-5; weak D call: TRBD1 (5 bases). CDR1 is SGDLS and CDR2 is YYNGEE in the germline V gene. The CDR3 extends over 15 amino acids. The V and J ends lost 4 bases and 4 bases respectively, with 17 bases between them. The CDR3 here is CASSFDLQGPETQYF. CDR3 DNA: TGTGCCAGCAGCTTCGACCTCCAGGGCCCAGAGACCCAGTACTTC.

This clone was detected a few times. This chain joins TRBV6-1 and TRBJ1-5, with D perhaps matching TRBD1 (6 bases). The CDR3 has 17 amino acids. From germline, CDR1 is MNHNS and CDR2 SASEGT. V was pared by 1 base and J by 0 bases, with 13 bases between. This CDR3 reads CASSEVETGYSNQPQHF. The CDR3 nucleotides read TGTGCCAGCAGTGAAGTCGAGACAGGCTATAGCAATCAGCCCCAGCATTTT.

The rearrangement links TRBV19 to TRBJ1-5, with D tentatively TRBD1 (5 bases). There are 13 residues in the CDR3. Trimming left V 5 bases short and J 7 bases short, with 12 bases between. Germline V CDR1 and CDR2: LNHDA, SQIVND (reference sequence). This CDR3 reads CASSHGGLQPQHF. In DNA, the CDR3 is TGTGCCAGTAGTCACGGGGGGTTGCAGCCCCAGCATTTT. The full variable domain, in which reference TRBV19 and TRBJ1-5 provide the parts outside the CDR3, is DGGITQSPKYLFRKEGQNVTLSCEQNLNHDAMYWYRQDPGQGLRLIYYSQIVNDFQKGDIAEGYSVSREKKESFPLTVTSAQKNPTAFYLCASSHGGLQPQHFGDGTRLSIL.

The rearrangement joins TRBV7-2 to TRBJ2-1, with D unclear. V was shortened by 1 base and J by 6 bases, with 13 bases between the two germline ends. CDR1 is SGHTA, CDR2 FQGNSA, per germline. This CDR3 has 15 residues. CDR3 residues: CASSLVPDKPNEQFF. The CDR3 nucleotides are TGTGCCAGCAGCTTAGTACCCGACAAACCCAATGAGCAGTTCTTC.

The chain recombines TRBV7-8 with TRBJ2-7, with a possible D match to TRBD1 (6 bases). Trimming removed 5 bases at V and 1 base at J, with 24 bases between. The length of the CDR3 is 18 residues. Germline CDR1 SGHVS, CDR2 FQNEAQ. The CDR3 region is CASSPRKVQTGLSYEQYF. In DNA form, the CDR3 reads TGTGCCAGCAGCCCCCGAAAAGTACAGACAGGCCTTTCCTACGAGCAGTACTTC.

The chain joins TRBV19 to TRBJ2-3; tentatively, D is TRBD2 (5 bases). This CDR3 contains 13 residues. Trimming took 7 bases from V and 0 from J, leaving 8 bases between them. Germline V gives CDR1 LNHDA, CDR2 SQIVND (reference sequence). The CDR3 DNA follows: TGTGCCAGTACCCGGACTAGCACAGATACGCAGTATTTT. It is translated as CASTRTSTDTQYF.

The chain combines TRBV25-1 with TRBJ2-2; 12 positions agree with TRBD1. The length of the CDR3 is 15 residues. The germline V gene encodes CDR1 MGHDK and CDR2 SYGVNS. The trim removed 5 bases at V and 6 bases at J, leaving 4 bases unmatched. The CDR3 reads CASSLGQGAAGELFF. The CDR3 coding sequence is TGTGCCAGCAGTCTGGGACAGGGGGCGGCCGGGGAGCTGTTTTTT.

The chain uses TRBV7-6 and TRBJ2-1; 12 bases fit TRBD2. V lost 0 bases to trimming and J lost 1 base; unmatched junction nucleotides: 1. Per germline, CDR1 SGHVS and CDR2 FNYEAQ. The CDR3 sequence is 17 residues long. This CDR3 is CASSLALAGGSYNEQFF. The CDR3 bases are TGTGCCAGCAGCTTAGCCCTAGCGGGGGGGTCCTACAATGAGCAGTTCTTC.

This chain connects TRBV5-4 to TRBJ1-6; 7 bases map to TRBD1. Trimming removed 0 bases from V and 4 bases from J; junction bases left unmatched: 7. The germline gives CDR1 SGHNT, CDR2 YYREEE (reference sequence). The CDR3 loop spans 17 amino acids. The CDR3 DNA reads as TGTGCCAGCAGCTTGGCCGGCAGGGGGTCATATAATTCACCCCTCCACTTT. Amino acid sequence: CASSLAGRGSYNSPLHF.

This chain connects TRBV19 to TRBJ1-6; a possible D gene is TRBD1 (5 bases). Looked up from germline, CDR1 is LNHDA and CDR2 is SQIVND (reference sequence). V was pared by 6 bases and J by 10 bases, with 16 bases between. This CDR3 has 14 amino acids. The CDR3 sequence is CASRSGGLGSPLHF. The CDR3, as DNA: TGTGCCAGTAGATCGGGGGGACTGGGATCACCCCTCCACTTT.

The gene calls are TRBV5-4 and TRBJ2-1; 8 bases match TRBD1. The CDR3 length is 16 residues. V lost 1 base and J lost 8; bases outside the gene matches: 11. Germline V gene lookup returns CDR1 SGHNT and CDR2 YYREEE (reference sequence). The CDR3 loop reads CASSLYRTGLIHEQFF. The CDR3 DNA follows: TGTGCCAGCAGCTTGTACAGGACAGGGTTGATCCATGAGCAGTTCTTC.

V and J are TRBV29-1 and TRBJ1-5, with 9 nucleotides matching TRBD1. Germline V gene lookup returns CDR1 SQVTM and CDR2 ANQGSEA. This CDR3 has 15 amino acids. Losses at the gene ends were 4 bases for V and 1 base for J; bases not matched to a gene: 5. The CDR3 nucleotides read TGCAGCGTTGCCGCGGACAGGGGAAGCAATCAGCCCCAGCATTTT. Its translation is CSVAADRGSNQPQHF.

In its sample, this clone was seen once. CDR3 sequence: CASSVGGASPLHF. The DNA for the CDR3 is TGTGCCAGTAGTGTTGGTGGGGCTTCACCCCTCCACTTT. The chain has TRBV19 and TRBJ1-6; maybe TRBD1 (5 bases). This CDR3 has 13 amino acids. Trimming removed 5 bases from V and 9 bases from J, with 11 bases in between. Germline V lookup: CDR1 LNHDA, CDR2 SQIVND (reference sequence). Together with reference TRBV19 and TRBJ1-6, the CDR3 gives the full variable domain: DGGITQSPKYLFRKEGQNVTLSCEQNLNHDAMYWYRQDPGQGLRLIYYSQIVNDFQKGDIAEGYSVSREKKESFPLTVTSAQKNPTAFYLCASSVGGASPLHFGNGTRLTVT.

The chain uses TRBV24-1 and TRBJ2-7; TRBD1 is a possible D gene (5 bases). The CDR3 totals 16 residues. Germline V gene sequence: CDR1 KGHDR, CDR2 SFDVKD. With 2 bases removed from V and 5 bases from J, the gap between germline ends came to 18 bases. The CDR3 nucleotides are TGTGCCACCAGTGATTCGAAGACAGAACTGGGCAACGAGCAGTACTTC. Translation gives CATSDSKTELGNEQYF.

This clone has more than one count but fewer than ten. The V call is TRBV5-6, the J call TRBJ2-7; the match to TRBD2 covers 14 bases. The length of the CDR3 is 17 residues. Losses at the gene ends were 4 bases for V and 2 bases for J; bases not matched to a gene: 8. Germline V gives CDR1 SGHDT, CDR2 YYEEEE. Here the CDR3 reads CASSLGTSGGRAYEQYF. The CDR3 region has the DNA TGTGCCAGCAGCCTCGGGACTAGCGGGGGCCGAGCCTACGAGCAGTACTTC.

The chain joins TRBV5-1 to TRBJ1-3, with 9 bases matching TRBD1. With V trimmed by 4 bases and J by 3 bases, 8 bases remained unmatched. This CDR3 is built from 16 residues. In germline, CDR1 is SGHRS, CDR2 YFSETQ. CDR3 DNA: TGCGCCAGCAGCCGGACAGGGGACCAGCTTGGAAACACCATATATTTT. Its protein product is CASSRTGDQLGNTIYF.

The chain employs TRBV11-2 and TRBJ2-7; 10 bases are shared with TRBD2. The CDR3 sequence is 16 residues long. Trimming removed 5 bases from V and 4 bases from J; junction bases left unmatched: 11. Germline V CDR1 and CDR2: SGHAT, FQNNGV. Written as DNA, the CDR3 is TGTGCCAGCAGCCCAGATAGCGGGGGGTTTAGGTACGAGCAGTACTTC. The encoded protein is CASSPDSGGFRYEQYF.

V is TRBV7-9 and J is TRBJ2-2, with D unclear. Germline assignment: CDR1 SEHNR and CDR2 FQNEAQ (reference sequence). There are 14 residues in the CDR3. V was trimmed by 0 bases and J by 6 bases, leaving 8 bases between them. CDR3 loop: CASSLASEAGELFF. The CDR3 nucleotides are TGTGCCAGCAGCTTAGCGTCAGAGGCCGGGGAGCTGTTTTTT.

This clone was seen a single time. Different DNA sequences within this sample yield the same CDR3. The chain is built from TRBV5-1 and TRBJ1-3, with 8 bases aligning to TRBD1. From germline, CDR1 is SGHRS and CDR2 YFSETQ. V dropped 4 bases and J dropped 3; count of bases not matched to a gene: 6. The CDR3 totals 15 residues. CDR3 residues: CASSLGQGGGNTIYF. DNA for the CDR3: TGCGCCAGCAGCCTCGGACAGGGTGGTGGAAACACCATATATTTT. The whole variable domain, filled in from reference TRBV5-1 and TRBJ1-3, reads KAGVTQTPRYLIKTRGQQVTLSCSPISGHRSVSWYQQTPGQGLQFLFEYFSETQRNKGNFPGRFSGRQFSNSRSEMNVSTLELGDSALYLCASSLGQGGGNTIYFGEGSWLTVV.

As for this clone: At one of its ends the junction is not consistent with the germline gene, which may arise from a read error. The chain links TRBV7-3 to TRBJ1-1; TRBD1 matches at 8 bases. This CDR3 region has 15 residues. CDR1 SGHTA and CDR2 FQGTGA come from the germline V gene. The CDR3: CASSLNRGGLTEAFF. The CDR3 coding sequence is TGTGCCAGCAGTTTAAACAGGGGGGGACTTACTGAAGCTTTCTTT.

This chain connects TRBV7-6 to TRBJ1-1; TRBD1 aligns across 8 bases. V was clipped by 3 bases and J by 0 bases; unmatched bases: 9. Germline values: CDR1 SGHVS, CDR2 FNYEAQ. This CDR3 region has 17 residues. The CDR3 loop is CASSFLGQASMNTEAFF. The DNA of the CDR3 is TGTGCCAGCAGCTTCTTGGGACAGGCTTCCATGAACACTGAAGCTTTCTTT.

The chain carries TRBV29-1 and TRBJ1-1, with D possibly being TRBD1 (6 bases). Germline V lookup: CDR1 SQVTM, CDR2 ANQGSEA. V dropped 6 bases and J dropped 7 bases, with 18 bases sitting between them. The CDR3 is 13 residues long. The CDR3 loop is CSVGGHYGIEAFF. In nucleotides, the CDR3 is TGCAGCGTGGGGGGGCATTATGGGATTGAAGCTTTCTTT.

This clone appeared a single time. The gene calls are TRBV7-9 and TRBJ1-2, with 8 bases fitting TRBD1. The V gene's germline CDR1 is SEHNR and CDR2 FQNEAQ (reference sequence). The CDR3 sequence is 15 residues long. The trim removed 5 bases at V and 4 bases at J, leaving 9 bases unmatched. The CDR3 nucleotides are TGTGCCAGCAGCCCCCCAGGGGGCGAAACCTATGGCTACACCTTC. This codes for CASSPPGGETYGYTF.

This chain joins TRBV3-1 (or the pseudogene TRBV3-2) and TRBJ1-1; 9 bases align to TRBD1. Germline V gives CDR1 LGHDT, CDR2 YNNKEL (reference sequence). This CDR3 has 14 residues. J lost 4 bases, V lost 3 bases, and 3 bases had no gene match. The CDR3 bases are TGTGCCAGCAGCCATTCGGGACAGGGCACTGAAGCTTTCTTT. Amino acid sequence: CASSHSGQGTEAFF.

The chain employs TRBV11-1 and TRBJ2-1, with D maybe TRBD1 (6 bases). The germline V gene has CDR1 SGHAT and CDR2 FQDESV (reference sequence). The CDR3 has 14 amino acids. V shed 8 bases and J shed 3 bases, with 14 bases lying between them. CDR3 nucleotide sequence: TGTGCCAGCGGGACACAGGGCAGCTACAATGAGCAGTTCTTC. Residues: CASGTQGSYNEQFF.